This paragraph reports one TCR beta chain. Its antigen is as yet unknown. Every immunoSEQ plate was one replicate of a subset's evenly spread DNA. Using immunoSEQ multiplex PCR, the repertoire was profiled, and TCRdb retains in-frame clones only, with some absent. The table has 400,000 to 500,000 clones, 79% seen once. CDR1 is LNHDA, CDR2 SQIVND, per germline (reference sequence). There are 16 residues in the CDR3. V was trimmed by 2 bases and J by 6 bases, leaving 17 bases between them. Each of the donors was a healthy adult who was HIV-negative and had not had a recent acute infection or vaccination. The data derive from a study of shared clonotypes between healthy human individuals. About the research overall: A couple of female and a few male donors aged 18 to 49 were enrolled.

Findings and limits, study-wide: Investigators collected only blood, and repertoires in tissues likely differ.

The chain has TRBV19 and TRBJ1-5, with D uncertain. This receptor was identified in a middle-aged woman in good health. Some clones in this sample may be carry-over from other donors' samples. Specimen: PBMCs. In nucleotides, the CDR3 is TGTGCCAGTAGTATACCCCCGGACGGGTATGGTCAGCCCCAGCATTTT. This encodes CASSIPPDGYGQPQHF.